The 2 T cell receptor beta chains below were found in one sample sequenced in a study of T cell changes during pregnancy in multiple sclerosis (dated by TCRdb to the late 2010s). Library generation was performed with the immunoSEQ multiplex PCR assay. TCRdb provides this immuneACCESS table in a form limited to in-frame rearrangements. Some clones are lacking; in checked studies, under half of them reflect an unresolved V gene, and why the rest are absent is not known. The sample includes 45,000 to 65,000 clones, with 85% to 95% observed a single time. The ten largest clonotypes hold 3% to 4% of the sample. This sample comprised peripheral blood, obtained after pregnancy. Receptors originate from a female donor in good health, enrolled as a control in a pregnancy study.

The count of this clone is one. The chain uses TRBV4-2 and TRBJ2-7, with D unclear. Germline lookup yields CDR1 LGHNA and CDR2 YNFKEQ. The CDR3 is 14 amino acids. The germline V and J ends were trimmed by 0 bases and 4 bases, with 10 bases remaining between them. The CDR3 sequence: CASSQDRISYEQYF. CDR3 nucleotides: TGTGCCAGCAGCCAAGATCGTATTAGTTACGAGCAGTACTTC.

This sequence joins TRBV25-1 and TRBJ1-5, with D unresolved. Looked up from germline, CDR1 is MGHDK and CDR2 is SYGVNS. V was trimmed by 5 bases and J by 0 bases, leaving 5 bases between them. CDR3 length: 13 residues. The chain's CDR3 is CASSRSSNQPQHF. The CDR3 region has the DNA TGTGCCAGCAGTAGGAGTAGCAATCAGCCCCAGCATTTT.